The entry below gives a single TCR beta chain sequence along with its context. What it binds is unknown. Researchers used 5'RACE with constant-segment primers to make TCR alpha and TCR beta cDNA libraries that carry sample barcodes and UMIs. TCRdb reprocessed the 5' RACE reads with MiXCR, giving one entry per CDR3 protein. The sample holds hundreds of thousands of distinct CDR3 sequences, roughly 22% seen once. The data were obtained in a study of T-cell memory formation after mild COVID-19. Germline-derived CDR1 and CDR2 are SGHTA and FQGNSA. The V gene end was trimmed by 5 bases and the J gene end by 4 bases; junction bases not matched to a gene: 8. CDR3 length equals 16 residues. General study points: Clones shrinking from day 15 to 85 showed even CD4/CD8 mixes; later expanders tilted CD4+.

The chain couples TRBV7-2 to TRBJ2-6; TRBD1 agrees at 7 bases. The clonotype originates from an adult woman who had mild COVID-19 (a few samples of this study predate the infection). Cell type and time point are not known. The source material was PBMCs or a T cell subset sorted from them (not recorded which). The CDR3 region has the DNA TGTGCCAGCAGCCGAGAACAGGGGTCCGGGGCCAACGTCCTGACTTTC. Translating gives CASSREQGSGANVLTF.